This TCR beta chain came from a study of blood T cell dynamics during melanoma immunotherapy. Time point described: week 3, after first cycle of checkpoint inhibitor. Blood was drawn before treatment and at week 3 after checkpoint blockade. Assay used: immunoSEQ multiplex PCR; TCRdb lists only in-frame clones, some missing. Among about 11,000 clones listed, more than 75% were seen once. The CDR3 length is 15 residues. The V and J ends lost 5 bases and 4 bases, in that order; junction bases with no gene match: 4. Germline values: CDR1 SSHAT, CDR2 FNYEAQ (reference sequence). The chain combines TRBV7-7 with TRBJ2-6; 8 positions match TRBD2. Material: blood, obtained from a patient treated with checkpoint blockade. This sequence was found in a human donor with melanoma. The CDR3 loop reads CASSPGGAGANVLTF. The CDR3 DNA reads TGTGCCAGCAGCCCCGGGGGGGCCGGGGCCAACGTCCTGACTTTC.